This T cell receptor beta chain was sequenced in a study of Graves' ophthalmopathy and Graves' hyperthyroidism. Points from the study as a whole: Blood also carried most expanded thyroid clonotypes exceeding 0.001 frequency. A classifier, a 13-signature model, separated ophthalmopathy from stable hyperthyroidism with nearly 90% sensitivity and about 83% specificity.

This clonotype was recorded at least ten times. The antigen remains undetermined. TCR beta CDR3 amplification used RNA transcripts. RT-PCR in the first round used HTBI primers; a second-round multiplex PCR followed. MiXCR, applied by TCRdb to the multiplex PCR reads, yields one record per CDR3 protein. The sample consists of about 380,000 distinct CDR3 sequences, 15% of them appearing once. Germline-derived CDR1 and CDR2 are SQVTM and ANQGSEA. Losses at the gene ends were 3 bases for V and 7 bases for J; bases not matched to a gene: 6. This CDR3 spans 13 amino acids. The TCR comes from a woman between 18 and 29 years old with stable Graves' hyperthyroidism. This chain links TRBV29-1 with TRBJ1-2; the match to TRBD1 covers 9 bases. The specimen was peripheral blood. CDR3 region: CSVEPHRGPGYTF. CDR3 sequence (DNA): TGCAGCGTTGAGCCCCACAGGGGGCCTGGCTACACCTTC.